The clone carrying this TCR beta chain was observed a few times. This sample is drawn from a study of molecular identifiers for immune sequencing clone quantification. For bulk TCR libraries, previously described methods and listed TCR primers were used. TCRdb redid the calling of the PCR reads with MiXCR, one entry per CDR3 protein. The sample gives about half a million distinct CDR3 sequences, 25% of which show up once; over 0.6% is in the top ten. Sorted cells numbering roughly 19,000 to 1,100,000, with 10%, 30% or 50% RNA, yielded the naive CD8 libraries. The authors gated naive CD8 T cells as CD8+CD4-CCR7+CD45RA+ for sorting. This receptor was identified in a human donor in good health. Some libraries in this study had Jurkat cell RNA spiked in. The sample comprised naive CD8+ T cells from blood, with Jurkat cell RNA spiked in. Subset of the sample: FACS-sorted CD8+CD4-CCR7+CD45RA+ naive T cells.

The DNA of the CDR3 is TGTGCCAGCAGCTCAGAGACTAGCGGGAGTACCGGGGAGCTGTTTTTT. Its protein is CASSSETSGSTGELFF. The chain combines TRBV7-6 with TRBJ2-2; 12 bases are shared with TRBD2. The V segment lost 4 bases and the J segment 5 bases; nucleotides outside the gene matches: 5. This CDR3 has 16 amino acids. Germline CDR1 and CDR2: SGHVS and FNYEAQ.